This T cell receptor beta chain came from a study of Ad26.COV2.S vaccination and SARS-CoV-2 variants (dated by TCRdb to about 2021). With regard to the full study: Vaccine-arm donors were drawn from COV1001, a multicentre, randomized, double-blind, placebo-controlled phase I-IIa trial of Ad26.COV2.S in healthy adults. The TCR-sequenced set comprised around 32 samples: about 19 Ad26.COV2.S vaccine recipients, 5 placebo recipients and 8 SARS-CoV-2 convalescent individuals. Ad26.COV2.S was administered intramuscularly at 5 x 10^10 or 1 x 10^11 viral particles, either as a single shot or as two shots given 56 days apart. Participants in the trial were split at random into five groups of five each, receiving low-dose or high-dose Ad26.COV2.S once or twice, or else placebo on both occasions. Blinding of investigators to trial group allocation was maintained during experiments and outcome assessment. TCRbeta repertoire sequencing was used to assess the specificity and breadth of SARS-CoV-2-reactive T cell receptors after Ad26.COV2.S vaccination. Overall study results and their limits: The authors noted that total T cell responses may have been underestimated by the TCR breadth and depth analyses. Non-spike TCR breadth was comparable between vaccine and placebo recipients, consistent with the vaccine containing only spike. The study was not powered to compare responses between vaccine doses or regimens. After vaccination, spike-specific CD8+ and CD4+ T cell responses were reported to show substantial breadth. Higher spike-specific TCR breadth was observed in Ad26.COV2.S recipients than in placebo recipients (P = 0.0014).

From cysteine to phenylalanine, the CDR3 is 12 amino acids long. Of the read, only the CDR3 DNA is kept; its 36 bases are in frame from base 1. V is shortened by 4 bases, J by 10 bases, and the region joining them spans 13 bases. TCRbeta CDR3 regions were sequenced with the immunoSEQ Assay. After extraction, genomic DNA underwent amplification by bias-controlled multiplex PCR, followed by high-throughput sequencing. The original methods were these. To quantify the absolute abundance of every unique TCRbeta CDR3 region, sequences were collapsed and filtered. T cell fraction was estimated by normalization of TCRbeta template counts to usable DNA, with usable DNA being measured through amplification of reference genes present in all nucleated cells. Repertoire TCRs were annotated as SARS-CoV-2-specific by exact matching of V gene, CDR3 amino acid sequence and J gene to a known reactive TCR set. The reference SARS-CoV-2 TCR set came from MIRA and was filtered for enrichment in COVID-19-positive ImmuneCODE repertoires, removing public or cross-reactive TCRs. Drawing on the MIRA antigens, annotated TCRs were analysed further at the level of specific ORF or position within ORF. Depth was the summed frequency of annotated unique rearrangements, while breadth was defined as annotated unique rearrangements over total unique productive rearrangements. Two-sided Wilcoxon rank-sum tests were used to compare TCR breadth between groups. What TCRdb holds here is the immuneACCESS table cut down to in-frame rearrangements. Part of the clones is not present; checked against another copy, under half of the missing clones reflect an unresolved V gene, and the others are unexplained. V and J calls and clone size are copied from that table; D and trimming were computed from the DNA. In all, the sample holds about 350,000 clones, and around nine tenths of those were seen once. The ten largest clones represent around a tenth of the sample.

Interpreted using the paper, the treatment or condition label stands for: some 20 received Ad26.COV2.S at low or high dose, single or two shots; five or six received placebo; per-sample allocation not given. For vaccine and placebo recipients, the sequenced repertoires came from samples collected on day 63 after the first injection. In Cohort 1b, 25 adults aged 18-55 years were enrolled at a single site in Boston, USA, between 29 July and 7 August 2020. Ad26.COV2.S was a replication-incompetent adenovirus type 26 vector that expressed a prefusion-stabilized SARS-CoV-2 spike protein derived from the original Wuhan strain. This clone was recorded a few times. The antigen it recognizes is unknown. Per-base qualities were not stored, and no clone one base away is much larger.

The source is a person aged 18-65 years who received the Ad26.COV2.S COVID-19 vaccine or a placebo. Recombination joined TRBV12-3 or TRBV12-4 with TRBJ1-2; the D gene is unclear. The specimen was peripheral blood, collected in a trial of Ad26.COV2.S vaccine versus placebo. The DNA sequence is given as TGTGCCAGCAGTTACCTCCTGGGCGACTACACCTTC. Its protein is CASSYLLGDYTF.